This T cell receptor beta chain is drawn from a study of blood T cells in healthy people across ages (dated by TCRdb to 2013 to 2016). As for the study more broadly: In model experiments, roughly one uniquely barcoded TCR beta cDNA molecule per two T cells was captured by template switching. The study measured age-related changes in TCR beta repertoire diversity using deep sequencing normalized with unique cDNA molecular identifiers. Four age groups were formed from the donors: young (average about 17 years), middle-aged (approximately 40), aged (around 62) and long-lived (around 82). Donors of different ages were randomly distributed across sequencing lanes to avoid experimental bias. Two additional independent replicas of 1 million unique cDNA reads from the same blood draw were analyzed for two donors (one aged 18 to 29 and one aged 80 or older).

Libraries came from 5' RACE. The sequencer was an Illumina HiSeq 2500. A second PCR of about 7 to 12 cycles was run with a J-beta primer mix and a sample-barcoded 5' primer. Each TCR beta cDNA molecule received a unique molecular identifier from a template-switch 5' adaptor carrying 12 random nucleotides. At least 3 million CDR3-containing paired-end reads were obtained from each sample. First-strand cDNA synthesis was performed from all RNA using the Mint cDNA synthesis kit, with priming by a TRBC-specific oligonucleotide. All cDNA was treated with uracil-DNA glycosylase and then went through a first 18-cycle PCR with the universal primers M1SS and BC2_uni_R. Turning to the authors' computational methods: Normalization of each sample was performed by random selection of 1 million high-quality reads, each carrying a distinct molecular identifier. Reads with shared molecular identifiers were discarded instead of being binned into consensus sequences. MiTCR, with a Q25 quality threshold and the strictest error-elimination algorithm, was used for CDR3 identification, clonotype clustering and error correction. A nonparametric unseen species model with Euler transformation was used to estimate a lower bound on total TCR beta diversity. TCRdb reprocessing: public reads trimmed at Q25 with fastp, clones called with MiXCR, in-frame beta chains kept. Under each unique CDR3 protein, matching rows form one entry showing the most common genes and DNA. The V and J calls reflect TCRdb's pipeline rather than the authors' work. The sample table records about 670,000 distinct CDR3 sequences; about 43% of these occur just once. The leading ten clones occupy 25% to 35% of the sample.

Study-level results and caveats: Estimates of total diversity based on one million sequenced T cells were regarded as lower bounds and as underestimates. The percentage of naive T cells measured by flow cytometry correlated strongly with observed TCR beta diversity. Because the CMV infection status of the donors was unknown, age-related changes in expanded clonotypes may potentially have been confounded. The long-lived group showed more naive CD4+ T cells, fewer expanded clones and increased TCR diversity than the aged group, suggesting age selection. Observed TCR beta diversity per million T cells fell roughly linearly with age, and a significant reduction was already apparent by age roughly 40. Conclusive comparison of naive and antigen-experienced compartments was prevented by the profiling of bulk unsorted PBMCs.

The germline V gene yields SGHTS for CDR1 and YDEGEE for CDR2. The CDR3 sequence holds 13 residues, the cysteine and phenylalanine included. Of the read, only the CDR3 DNA is kept; its 39 bases are in frame from base 1. From V the trimming removes 1 base and from J it removes 7 bases, while the gene matches leave 4 bases of the junction unaccounted for. As concerns this clonotype: The target of this receptor is not known. Per-base qualities were not stored, and no clone one base away is much larger.

The donors were roughly 40 Caucasian individuals from Russia, aged roughly 6 to 90 years, who were systemically healthy. Each donor gave about 9.8 milliliters of peripheral blood, drawn into EDTA-treated Vacutainer tubes. Ficoll-Paque density-gradient centrifugation was used to isolate PBMCs, with at least 7 million per sample. Trizol reagent was used to extract total RNA from PBMCs, with at least 5 micrograms per sample. The percentages of naive CD45RAhigh/CD27high T cells were determined by flow cytometry on a PBMC aliquot from every donor. This clonotype was sampled from a man at least 80 years old in good health. The chain is made from TRBV5-8 and TRBJ1-1; TRBD1 lines up with 7 middle nucleotides. The sample was blood. The CDR3 region has the sequence CASSLYRGGEAFF. Here is the DNA: TGTGCCAGCAGCTTGTACAGGGGCGGTGAAGCTTTCTTT.